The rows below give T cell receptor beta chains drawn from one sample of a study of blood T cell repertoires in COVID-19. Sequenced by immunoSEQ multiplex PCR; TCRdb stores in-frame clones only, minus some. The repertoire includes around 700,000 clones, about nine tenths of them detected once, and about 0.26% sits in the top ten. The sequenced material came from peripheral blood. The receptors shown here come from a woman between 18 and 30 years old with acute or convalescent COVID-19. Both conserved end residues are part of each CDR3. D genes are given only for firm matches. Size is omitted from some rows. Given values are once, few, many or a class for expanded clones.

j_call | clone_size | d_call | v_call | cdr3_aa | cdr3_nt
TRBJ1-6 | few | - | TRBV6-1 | CASSEGGGGSPLHF | TGTGCCAGCAGTGAAGGTGGGGGGGGATCACCCCTCCACTTT
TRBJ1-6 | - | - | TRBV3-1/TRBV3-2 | CASSFRKTNSPLHF | TGTGCCAGCAGCTTCAGGAAAACTAATTCACCCCTCCACTTT
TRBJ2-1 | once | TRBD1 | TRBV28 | CASTLTAGQGASEQFF | TGTGCCAGCACCTTGACCGCGGGACAGGGGGCCAGTGAGCAGTTCTTC
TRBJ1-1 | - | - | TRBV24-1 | CAITSGMNTEAFF | TGTGCCATCACTTCCGGGATGAACACTGAAGCTTTCTTT
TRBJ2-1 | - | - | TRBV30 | CAWTGTAGAYNEQFF | TGTGCCTGGACAGGAACCGCCGGGGCCTACAATGAGCAGTTCTTC
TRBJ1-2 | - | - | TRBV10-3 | CAIRQGRLDYGYTF | TGTGCCATCAGACAGGGTCGGTTGGACTATGGCTACACCTTC
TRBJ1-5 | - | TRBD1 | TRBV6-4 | CASSDGQEPPLNQPQHF | TGTGCCAGCAGTGACGGACAGGAACCGCCCCTCAATCAGCCCCAGCATTTT
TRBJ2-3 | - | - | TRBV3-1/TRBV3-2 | CASSQGYGADTQYF | TGTGCCAGCAGCCAAGGTTACGGGGCAGATACGCAGTATTTT
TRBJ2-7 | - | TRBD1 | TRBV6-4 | CAWARDRGEDEQYF | TGTGCCTGGGCCCGGGACAGGGGAGAGGACGAGCAGTACTTC
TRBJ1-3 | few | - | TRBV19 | CASRITLDSSGNTIYF | TGTGCCAGTAGGATAACCCTGGACAGCTCTGGAAACACCATATATTTT
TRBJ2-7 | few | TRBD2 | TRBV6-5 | CASSYAPGRGVDEQYF | TGTGCCAGCAGTTACGCCCCGGGACGGGGGGTCGACGAGCAGTACTTC
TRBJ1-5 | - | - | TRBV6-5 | CASSYSGVGQPQHF | TGTGCCAGCAGTTACTCAGGGGTTGGTCAGCCCCAGCATTTT
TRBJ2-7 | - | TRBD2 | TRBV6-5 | CASSFPLGGVWQYF | TGTGCCAGCAGCTTCCCTTTGGGGGGGGTGTGGCAGTACTTC
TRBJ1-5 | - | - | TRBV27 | CASSPAVLGQPQHF | TGTGCCAGCAGTCCCGCGGTGCTGGGTCAGCCCCAGCATTTT
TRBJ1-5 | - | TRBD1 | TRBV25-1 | CASSEFEGQGIGQPQHF | TGTGCCAGCAGTGAATTCGAGGGACAGGGGATTGGGCAGCCCCAGCATTTT
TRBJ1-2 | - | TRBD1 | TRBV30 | CAWRTGFAGYTF | TGTGCCTGGAGGACAGGGTTTGCTGGCTACACCTTC
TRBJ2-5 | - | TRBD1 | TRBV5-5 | CASSLTGVETQYF | TGTGCCAGCAGCTTAACAGGGGTAGAGACCCAGTACTTC
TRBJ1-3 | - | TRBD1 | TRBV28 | CASSFTSFGQGGNTIYF | TGTGCCAGCAGTTTCACCTCCTTTGGACAGGGAGGAAACACCATATATTTT
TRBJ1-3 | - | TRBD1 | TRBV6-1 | CASSEDRTGAGNTIYF | TGTGCCAGCAGTGAAGATAGGACAGGGGCTGGAAACACCATATATTTT
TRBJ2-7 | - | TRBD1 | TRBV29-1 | CSVGRTGETYEQYF | TGCAGCGTTGGGAGGACAGGAGAAACCTACGAGCAGTACTTC
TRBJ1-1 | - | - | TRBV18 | CASLEETALMKAFF | TGTGCCAGCCTCGAAGAGACAGCACTGATGAAGGCTTTCTTT
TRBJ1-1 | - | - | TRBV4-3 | CASSQSGGGNTEAFF | TGCGCCAGCAGCCAAAGTGGGGGGGGGAACACTGAAGCTTTCTTT
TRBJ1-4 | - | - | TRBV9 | CASSASGRDGEYEKLFF | TGTGCCAGCAGCGCATCCGGGAGGGATGGCGAATACGAAAAACTGTTTTTT
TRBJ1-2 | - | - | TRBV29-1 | CSGGMRDGYTF | TGCAGCGGGGGGATGCGGGATGGCTACACCTTC
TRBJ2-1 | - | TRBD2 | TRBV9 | CASSVDGLAGGEQFF | TGTGCCAGCAGCGTAGACGGGTTGGCGGGGGGCGAGCAGTTCTTC
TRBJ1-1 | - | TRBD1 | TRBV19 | CASSIVGGGGTEAFF | TGTGCCAGTAGTATAGTAGGAGGGGGCGGAACTGAAGCTTTCTTT
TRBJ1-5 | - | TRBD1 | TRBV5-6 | CASKQTGGSQPQHF | TGTGCCAGCAAACAGACAGGGGGGAGTCAGCCCCAGCATTTT
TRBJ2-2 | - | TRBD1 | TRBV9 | CASSAGQGRKGELFF | TGTGCCAGCAGCGCAGGACAGGGGAGGAAGGGGGAGCTGTTTTTT
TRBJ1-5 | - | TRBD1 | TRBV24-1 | CATSENGQGASQPQHF | TGTGCCACCAGTGAGAACGGACAGGGCGCCTCTCAGCCCCAGCATTTT
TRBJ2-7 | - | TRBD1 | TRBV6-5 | CASRYSRQGSYEQYF | TGTGCCAGCAGATACTCCCGACAGGGGTCGTACGAGCAGTACTTC
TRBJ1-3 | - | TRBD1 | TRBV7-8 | CASSARDRGSGNTIYF | TGTGCCAGCAGCGCCAGGGACAGGGGTTCTGGAAACACCATATATTTT
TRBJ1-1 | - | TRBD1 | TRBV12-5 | CASGTSRGLTTEAFF | TGTGCTAGTGGTACTTCCAGGGGGCTTACCACTGAAGCTTTCTTT
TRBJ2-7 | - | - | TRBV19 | CASSMTIITRKPYEQYF | TGTGCCAGTAGTATGACCATTATCACCAGGAAGCCCTACGAGCAGTACTTC
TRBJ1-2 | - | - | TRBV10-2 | CASSESELLGNPNYGYTF | TGCGCCAGCAGTGAGTCGGAGCTACTAGGAAATCCTAACTATGGCTACACCTTC
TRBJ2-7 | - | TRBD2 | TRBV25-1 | CASSEGEGTNEQYF | TGTGCCAGCAGTGAAGGGGAGGGAACGAACGAGCAGTACTTC
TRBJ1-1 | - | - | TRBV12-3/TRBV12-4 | CASSFPGAEAFF | TGTGCCAGCAGTTTCCCAGGGGCTGAAGCTTTCTTT
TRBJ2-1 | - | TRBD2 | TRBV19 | CASQLAGGYNEQFF | TGTGCCAGTCAATTAGCGGGGGGGTACAATGAGCAGTTCTTC
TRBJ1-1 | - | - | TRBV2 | CASSWGPNTEAFF | TGTGCCAGCAGTTGGGGCCCGAACACTGAAGCTTTCTTT
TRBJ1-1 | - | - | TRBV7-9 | CASSLALEFTEAFF | TGTGCCAGCAGCTTAGCCCTAGAGTTCACTGAAGCTTTCTTT
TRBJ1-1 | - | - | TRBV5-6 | CASSFTGGRGAEAFF | TGTGCCAGCAGCTTTACGGGGGGCCGAGGGGCTGAAGCTTTCTTT
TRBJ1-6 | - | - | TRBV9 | CASSVGGRLYNSPLHF | TGTGCCAGCAGCGTAGGAGGGAGACTCTATAATTCACCCCTCCACTTT
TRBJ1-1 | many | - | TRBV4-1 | CASSQDRGNTEAFF | TGCGCCAGCAGCCAAGACAGGGGGAACACTGAAGCTTTCTTT
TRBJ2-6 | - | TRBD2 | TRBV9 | CASSLRGSGANVLTF | TGTGCCAGCAGCCTGCGGGGGTCTGGGGCCAACGTCCTGACTTTC
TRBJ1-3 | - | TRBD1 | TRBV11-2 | CASSPRTGETGNTIYF | TGTGCCAGCAGCCCCAGGACAGGGGAAACTGGAAACACCATATATTTT
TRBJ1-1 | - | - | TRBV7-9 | CASSNRNGAEAFF | TGTGCCAGCAGCAACCGAAACGGGGCTGAAGCTTTCTTT
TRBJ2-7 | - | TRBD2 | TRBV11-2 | CASSLRAGETYEQYF | TGTGCCAGCAGCTTACGAGCGGGGGAGACCTACGAGCAGTACTTC
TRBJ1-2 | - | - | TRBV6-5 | CASSLEGAYGYTF | TGTGCCAGCAGTCTCGAGGGAGCCTATGGCTACACCTTC